This entry concerns a single T cell receptor (beta chain). Its specificity is unknown. The data were taken from a study of identical twins. Study results and caveats: Conclusions rested on cross-sectional statistics rather than following the same donors. Invariant MAIT and iNKT cells are populations that could partly confound zero-insertion analyses.

This CDR3 contains 14 residues. The V gene lost 6 bases and the J gene lost 6 bases, with 17 bases spanning the gap. Unique molecular identifiers were in the cDNA, with template-switch universal primer binding. TCRdb processed the 5' RACE reads anew with MiXCR; each CDR3 protein has one entry. The sample has about 720,000 distinct CDR3 sequences, under 9% seen once. These records were also assigned to another study, of yellow fever vaccine responses in identical twins.

V is TRBV12-3 or TRBV12-4 and J is TRBJ1-2, with D hard to call. Sequenced material: PBMCs. This sequence was found in a woman between 18 and 30 years old in good health. CDR3 protein: CASSPATAAHGYTF. For the CDR3, the DNA is TGTGCCAGCAGCCCTGCGACGGCCGCCCATGGCTACACCTTC.